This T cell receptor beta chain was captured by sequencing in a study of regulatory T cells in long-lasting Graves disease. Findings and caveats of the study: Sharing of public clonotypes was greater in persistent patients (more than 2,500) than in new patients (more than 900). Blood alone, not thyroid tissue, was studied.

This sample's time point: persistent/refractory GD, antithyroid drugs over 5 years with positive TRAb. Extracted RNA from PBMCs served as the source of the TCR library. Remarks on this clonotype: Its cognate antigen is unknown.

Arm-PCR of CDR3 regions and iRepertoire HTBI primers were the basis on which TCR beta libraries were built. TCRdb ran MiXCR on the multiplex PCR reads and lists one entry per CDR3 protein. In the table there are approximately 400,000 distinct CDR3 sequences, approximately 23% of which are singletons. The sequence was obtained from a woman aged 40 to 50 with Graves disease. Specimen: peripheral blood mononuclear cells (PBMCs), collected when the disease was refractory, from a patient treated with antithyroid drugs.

In DNA, the CDR3 is TGTGCCAGCAGTGTCGGGGGGATTCGGGAAAAACTGTTTTTT. It encodes CASSVGGIREKLFF. The V and J genes are TRBV12-3 or TRBV12-4 and TRBJ1-4; possibly TRBD1 for D (5 bases). This CDR3 contains 14 residues. Trimming stripped 5 bases from V and 8 bases from J, with 15 bases between.